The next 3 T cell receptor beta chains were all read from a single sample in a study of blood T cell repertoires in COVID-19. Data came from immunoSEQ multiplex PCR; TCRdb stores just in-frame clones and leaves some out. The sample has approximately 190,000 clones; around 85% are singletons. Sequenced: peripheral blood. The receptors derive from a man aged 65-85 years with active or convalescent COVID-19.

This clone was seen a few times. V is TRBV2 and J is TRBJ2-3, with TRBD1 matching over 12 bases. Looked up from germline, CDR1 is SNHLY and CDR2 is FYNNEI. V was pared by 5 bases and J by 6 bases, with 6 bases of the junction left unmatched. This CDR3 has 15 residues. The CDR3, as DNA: TGTGCCAGCAGTCCGGGACAGGGGGCATCGGATACGCAGTATTTT. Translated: CASSPGQGASDTQYF.

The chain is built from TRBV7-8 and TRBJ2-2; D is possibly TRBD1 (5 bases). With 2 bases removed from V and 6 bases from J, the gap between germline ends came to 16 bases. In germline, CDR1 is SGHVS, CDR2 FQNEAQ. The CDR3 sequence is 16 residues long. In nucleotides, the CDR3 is TGTGCCAGCAGCTTAATGGGGCGGCTAGTGCCCGGGGAGCTGTTTTTT. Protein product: CASSLMGRLVPGELFF.

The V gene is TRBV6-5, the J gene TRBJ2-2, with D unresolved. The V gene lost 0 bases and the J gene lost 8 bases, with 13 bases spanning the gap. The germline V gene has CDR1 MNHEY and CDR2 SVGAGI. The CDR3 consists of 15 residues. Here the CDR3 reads CASSYSGWAGGELFF. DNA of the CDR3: TGTGCCAGCAGTTACTCGGGCTGGGCCGGTGGGGAGCTGTTTTTT.